A selection of T cell receptor beta chains follows, all from one sample in a study of blood T cell repertoires in COVID-19. Generated by immunoSEQ multiplex PCR, the TCRdb table keeps only in-frame clones and is missing some. The sample consists of under 150,000 clones, approximately 80% of them appearing once. Sequencing used peripheral blood. The receptor source for this set is a human donor in a cohort sampled during active COVID-19. The CDR3 runs from the conserved cysteine through the conserved F or W. The D gene is left open where the match is weak. Rows may omit the clone size; those that give it use once, few, many or a size class.

J gene,V gene,D gene,clone size,CDR3 protein,CDR3 DNA
TRBJ2-1,TRBV11-2,-,-,CASSQLGDEQFF,TGTGCCAGCAGCCAGCTCGGGGATGAGCAGTTCTTC
TRBJ2-2,TRBV5-8,TRBD1,-,CASSPKGGQGNTGELFF,TGTGCCAGCAGCCCGAAAGGCGGACAGGGCAACACCGGGGAGCTGTTTTTT
TRBJ2-7,TRBV28,TRBD1,-,CATSPGQEINEQYF,TGTGCCACCTCTCCGGGACAGGAAATTAACGAGCAGTACTTC
TRBJ2-3,TRBV7-2,TRBD2,-,CASSLVGLAGGMDTQYF,TGTGCCAGCAGCTTAGTAGGACTAGCGGGGGGGATGGATACGCAGTATTTT
TRBJ2-6,TRBV19,-,-,CASSRGAGRSGANVLTF,TGTGCCAGTAGTCGGGGGGCCGGACGCTCTGGGGCCAACGTCCTGACTTTC
TRBJ1-1,TRBV19,-,-,CASSITGSLNTEAFF,TGTGCCAGTAGTATAACAGGGTCCCTTAACACTGAAGCTTTCTTT
TRBJ2-5,TRBV2,-,-,CASSVQETQYF,TGTGCCAGCAGCGTCCAAGAGACCCAGTACTTC
TRBJ1-5,TRBV11-2,-,-,CASSLGNGYGNQPQHF,TGTGCCAGCAGCTTAGGGAACGGGTATGGCAATCAGCCCCAGCATTTT
TRBJ1-6,TRBV4-1,TRBD1,-,CASSQDGTSGQAGSPLHF,TGCGCCAGCAGCCAAGATGGCACCTCGGGACAGGCAGGTTCACCCCTCCACTTT
TRBJ1-2,TRBV5-4,TRBD1,-,CASKGDRAFYGYTF,TGTGCCAGTAAGGGGGACAGGGCTTTTTATGGCTACACCTTC
TRBJ2-3,TRBV7-8,TRBD1,-,CASSFGQGAENTQYF,TGTGCCAGCAGCTTCGGACAGGGGGCTGAGAATACGCAGTATTTT
TRBJ2-5,TRBV29-1,-,-,CSAGGFAQETQYF,TGCAGTGCCGGGGGTTTCGCCCAAGAGACCCAGTACTTC
TRBJ1-1,TRBV6-2/TRBV6-3,-,-,CASSYEPRGNTEAFF,TGTGCCAGCAGTTACGAACCCAGGGGGAACACTGAAGCTTTCTTT
TRBJ2-1,TRBV19,-,few,CASKSLTNEQFF,TGTGCCAGTAAGAGTCTCACGAATGAGCAGTTCTTC
TRBJ2-2,TRBV5-3,TRBD2,once,CARSLLPSGGCTGELFF,TGTGCCAGAAGCTTGCTCCCCAGCGGGGGGTGCACCGGGGAGCTGTTTTTT
TRBJ1-1,TRBV5-1,-,-,CASSLETVNTEAFF,TGCGCCAGCAGCTTGGAGACAGTGAACACTGAAGCTTTCTTT